This T cell receptor (beta chain) was sequenced for a study of blood T cell repertoires in COVID-19. Turning to the study itself: From the United States, Italy and Spain came samples of acute and convalescent COVID-19. Sample material is recorded as cDNA or gDNA derived from T cells, B-cell-depleted T cells, or PBMCs.

Losses at the gene ends were 4 bases for V and 5 bases for J; bases not matched to a gene: 8. This CDR3 is 14 amino acids long. In germline, CDR1 is SGHRS, CDR2 YFSETQ. The protocol was immunoSEQ multiplex PCR, while the TCRdb copy is restricted to in-frame clones and leaves out a portion. The sample has under 60,000 clones; around nine tenths are singletons. The chain recombines TRBV5-1 with TRBJ2-5; 7 nucleotides match TRBD2. Sequenced: peripheral blood. The sequence was collected from a human donor in a cohort sampled during active COVID-19. CDR3 amino acids: CASSLGRGGETQYF. The DNA of the CDR3 is TGCGCCAGCAGCCTGGGACGGGGAGGGGAGACCCAGTACTTC.